The 2 T cell receptor beta chains below all came from one sample that was sequenced in a study of T cells in Graves' hyperthyroidism and ophthalmopathy. RNA transcripts yielded amplified TCR beta CDR3 regions. The TCR CDR3 first-round RT-PCR relied on the HTBI primer set. TCRdb reprocessed the multiplex PCR reads via MiXCR and lists one record per CDR3 protein. The table lists around 400,000 distinct CDR3 sequences, approximately 14% of them singletons, with around 30% in the top ten. Sequenced input: blood. These receptors originate from a woman younger than 35 with Graves' hyperthyroidism that later progressed to Graves' ophthalmopathy.

This clonotype was detected a few times. The V gene is TRBV20-1, the J gene TRBJ1-5; D gene uncertain. This CDR3 region has 14 residues. V gave up 4 bases and J gave up 1 base, with 11 bases separating them. CDR1 DFQATT and CDR2 SNEGSKA come from the germline V gene (reference sequence). CDR3 sequence reads: CSANEQRSNQPQHF. CDR3 DNA: TGCAGTGCTAATGAACAGCGAAGCAATCAGCCCCAGCATTTT.

This clonotype was counted many times. The CDR3: CSARAKAGVHEQYF. The CDR3 coding sequence is TGCAGTGCTAGAGCAAAAGCGGGAGTCCACGAGCAGTACTTC. The chain uses TRBV20-1 and TRBJ2-7; 8 nucleotides match TRBD2. The ends lost 1 base at V and 5 bases at J; junction bases unmatched: 7. The CDR3 contains 14 residues. The germline V gene has CDR1 DFQATT and CDR2 SNEGSKA (reference sequence).